This TCR beta chain comes out of a study of blood T cell repertoires in COVID-19. Across the whole study: T cells, B-cell-depleted T cells, or PBMCs provided the cDNA or gDNA that served as material.

Germline V gene lookup returns CDR1 KGHDR and CDR2 SFDVKD. Trimming took 4 bases from V and 5 from J, leaving 16 bases between them. This CDR3 spans 15 amino acids. The protocol was immunoSEQ multiplex PCR, while the TCRdb copy is restricted to in-frame clones and leaves out a portion. The profile covers 150,000 to 200,000 clones, with approximately 86% appearing a single time and 1.6% taken by the ten largest. The sequence was obtained from a woman between 50 and 59 years old with acute or convalescent COVID-19. The sequenced sample was peripheral blood. The V call is TRBV24-1, the J call TRBJ2-5; tentative D call: TRBD2 (6 bases). CDR3 bases: TGTGCCACCAGTGAGCGTAGCGGTCGGCGGGAGACCCAGTACTTC. Its translation: CATSERSGRRETQYF.